This record covers a single TCR beta chain. Antigen: not known. Trimming cost V 4 bases and J 2 bases; bases outside gene matches: 7. The CDR3 covers 15 residues. CDR1 is SGDLS and CDR2 is YYNGEE in the germline V gene. The PCR had 60 Vbeta and 13 Jbeta primers. This table comes from immunoSEQ multiplex PCR, and its TCRdb copy is limited to in-frame clones, with some not included. The data contain some 90,000 clones, 81% of them seen just once; the ten biggest clones take up 10%. The sample originates from a study of cytomegalovirus exposure and HLA in healthy donors. Whole-study context: HLA-typed donors contributed 80 million to 85 million unique TCRs, which were held in an early data release. Study observations and caveats: Later work showed greater clonal expansion in HLA-associated TCR beta chains than in equally common others. A later analysis linked a missense variant in DCLRE1C to the trimming of TCR beta V and J genes.

The specimen was PBMCs. The TCR sequence derives from a human donor in good health. The chain joins TRBV9 to TRBJ2-3, with 7 nucleotides matching TRBD2. The CDR3 reads CASSPSGLNTDTQYF. As DNA, the CDR3 is TGTGCCAGCAGCCCTAGCGGACTCAACACAGATACGCAGTATTTT. The full variable domain, rest sourced from reference TRBV9 and TRBJ2-3, is DSGVTQTPKHLITATGQRVTLRCSPRSGDLSVYWYQQSLDQGLQFLIQYYNGEERAKGNILERFSAQQFPDLHSELNLSSLELGDSALYFCASSPSGLNTDTQYFGPGTRLTVL.